The source of this T cell receptor beta chain is a study of blood T cell repertoires in COVID-19. Whole-study context: There were acute and convalescent COVID-19 samples, and they came from the United States, Italy and Spain. T cells, B-cell-depleted T cells, or PBMCs supplied cDNA or gDNA.

The CDR3 covers 17 residues. From germline, CDR1 is SNHLY and CDR2 FYNNEI. Unmatched junction bases numbered 6, after V lost 1 base and J lost 0 bases. Source study methods: Reference gene primer amplification gave nucleated cell count estimates. TCRdb's copy holds only in-frame clones and misses some; the assay was immunoSEQ multiplex PCR. That table is the source of V, J and clone size, and D and trimming were worked out from the DNA. The sample consists of about 80,000 clones, roughly 80% of them appearing once. This receptor was identified in a woman aged 80 or over with acute or convalescent COVID-19. The specimen sequenced was peripheral blood. This chain uses TRBV2 with TRBJ1-2, with 9 nucleotides matching TRBD1. CDR3 in amino acids: CASSEGGTGPSNYGYTF. The CDR3 DNA reads TGTGCCAGCAGTGAAGGCGGGACAGGGCCTTCTAACTATGGCTACACCTTC.